These T cell receptor beta chains were read from a single sample in a study of cytomegalovirus exposure and HLA in healthy donors. Using immunoSEQ multiplex PCR, the repertoire was profiled, and TCRdb retains in-frame clones only, with some absent. The table has around 210,000 clones, approximately 79% seen once. Sequencing was done on a sample of PBMCs. These receptors all stem from a man aged 45-60 years in good health and CMV-seronegative. Both conserved end residues are trimmed from each CDR3.

v_gene,CDR3aa
TRBV6-4,ASSVDSSSGNTIY
TRBV12-1,ASSLAPGQPTYGYT
TRBV28,ASSSSQGTNQPQH
TRBV7-3,ASSWGPGQGGPSTEAF
TRBV19,ASSILVVRGPQH
TRBV7-8,ASSFTGNEVNTEAF
TRBV5-6,ASSPQTGYGNTEAF
TRBV9,ASGPYMNTEAF
TRBV10-1,ASSDPPGKTQY
TRBV9,ASSARGQDPTIQY
TRBV5-1,ASSLRTSGSSYEQY
TRBV6-1,ASSQGAYEQY
TRBV7-3,ASSLRAGHTGELF
TRBV28,ASSSISPAGGRELF
TRBV29-1,SVRVDGNEKLF